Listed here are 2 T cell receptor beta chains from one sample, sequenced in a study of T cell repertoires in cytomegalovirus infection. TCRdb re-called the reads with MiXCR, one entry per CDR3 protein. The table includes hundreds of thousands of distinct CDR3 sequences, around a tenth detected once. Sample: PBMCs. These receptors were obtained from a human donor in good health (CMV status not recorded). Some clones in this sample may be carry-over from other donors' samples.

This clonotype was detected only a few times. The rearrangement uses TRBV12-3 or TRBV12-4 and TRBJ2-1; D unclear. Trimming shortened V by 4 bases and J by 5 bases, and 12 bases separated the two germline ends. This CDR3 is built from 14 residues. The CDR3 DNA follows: TGTGCCAGCAGTTCAACTGATCTGAACAATGAGCAGTTCTTC. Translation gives CASSSTDLNNEQFF.

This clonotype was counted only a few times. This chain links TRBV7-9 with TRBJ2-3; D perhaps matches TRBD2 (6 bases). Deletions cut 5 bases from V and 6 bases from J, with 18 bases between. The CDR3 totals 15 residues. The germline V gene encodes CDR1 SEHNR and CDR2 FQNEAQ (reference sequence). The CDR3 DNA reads TGTGCCAGCAGCGCTCCCGGGAGAGGTGGGGATACGCAGTATTTT. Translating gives CASSAPGRGGDTQYF. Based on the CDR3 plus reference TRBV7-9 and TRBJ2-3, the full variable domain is DTGVSQNPRHKITKRGQNVTFRCDPISEHNRLYWYRQTLGQGPEFLTYFQNEAQLEKSRLLSDRFSAERPKGSFSTLEIQRTEQGDSAMYLCASSAPGRGGDTQYFGPGTRLTVL.